A selection of T cell receptor beta chains follows, all from one sample in a study of T cell repertoires in cytomegalovirus infection. TCRdb passed the reads through MiXCR, listing each CDR3 protein once. The sample has around 300,000 distinct CDR3 sequences; approximately 9.5% are singletons. The specimen was PBMCs. All receptors come from a human donor in good health (CMV status not recorded). Some clones in this sample may be carry-over from other donors' samples. CDR3s include the opening cysteine and the closing phenylalanine or tryptophan. Each record gives: J gene, D gene, clone size, V gene, CDR3 DNA, CDR3 protein. D genes are given only for firm matches. Expanded clones get a size class; other rows say once, few or many, or leave the size out.

J: TRBJ2-3; D: TRBD2; size: .; V: TRBV7-9; DNA: TGTGCCAGCAGCTTATTGGCTAGCGGGAGATCAGATACGCAGTATTTT; CDR3: CASSLLASGRSDTQYF
J: TRBJ2-2; D: TRBD2; size: many; V: TRBV20-1; DNA: TGCAGTGCTAGATGGAGCGGGGGTACCGGGGAGCTGTTTTTT; CDR3: CSARWSGGTGELFF
J: TRBJ2-2; D: TRBD2; size: many; V: TRBV7-2; DNA: TGTGCCAGCAGCACGGGACTAGCGACCGGGGAGCTGTTTTTT; CDR3: CASSTGLATGELFF
J: TRBJ1-3; D: .; size: many; V: TRBV20-1; DNA: TGCAGTGCTACCCGGGACAACTCTGGAAACACCATATATTTT; CDR3: CSATRDNSGNTIYF
J: TRBJ2-1; D: .; size: few; V: TRBV18; DNA: TGTGCCAGCTCTAAGCAAGCGCCCCGAGGGAATGAGCAGTTCTTC; CDR3: CASSKQAPRGNEQFF
J: TRBJ1-2; D: .; size: .; V: TRBV6-5; DNA: TGTGCCTGTATAAATTCGGGAGGCTACACCTTC; CDR3: CACINSGGYTF
J: TRBJ2-1; D: .; size: few; V: TRBV24-1; DNA: TGTGCCACCAGTGACCGCAGGGAGGTCAGCAATGAGCAGTTCTTC; CDR3: CATSDRREVSNEQFF
J: TRBJ2-2; D: TRBD2; size: few; V: TRBV4-1; DNA: TGCGCCAGCACCCCGCAGCGGGGGGGCCTCGGGGAGCTGTTTTTT; CDR3: CASTPQRGGLGELFF
J: TRBJ2-2; D: TRBD1; size: .; V: TRBV29-1; DNA: TGCAGCGTTCTGGACAGGGGAGAATCCACCGGGGAGCTGTTTTTT; CDR3: CSVLDRGESTGELFF
J: TRBJ1-1; D: .; size: few; V: TRBV10-2; DNA: TGCGCCAGCAGTGAAGGGGGTGGGTACACTGAAGCTTTCTTT; CDR3: CASSEGGGYTEAFF
J: TRBJ1-5; D: TRBD1; size: few; V: TRBV4-1; DNA: TGTGCCAGCAGCCAAGGGGACAGGAGCCCCAGGGAGCCCCAGCATTTT; CDR3: CASSQGDRSPREPQHF
J: TRBJ2-1; D: TRBD2; size: .; V: TRBV7-9; DNA: TGTGCCAGCGGTCGGGCTAGCGGGTACAATGAGCAGTTCTTC; CDR3: CASGRASGYNEQFF
J: TRBJ2-3; D: TRBD2; size: many; V: TRBV7-9; DNA: TGTGCCAGCAGATCCGGGACTAGCGGGACAGATACGCAGTATTTT; CDR3: CASRSGTSGTDTQYF
J: TRBJ2-2; D: .; size: .; V: TRBV6-5; DNA: TGTGCCAGCAGTTACGACCGGAGGGACGCCGGGGAGCTGTTTTTT; CDR3: CASSYDRRDAGELFF
J: TRBJ2-5; D: .; size: many; V: TRBV7-8; DNA: TGTGCCAGCAGCTATTTTCAGGGGGGGGAGACCCAGTACTTC; CDR3: CASSYFQGGETQYF
J: TRBJ2-6; D: .; size: many; V: TRBV28; DNA: TGTGCCAGCAGTCCAGACAGCTCTGGGGCCAACGTCCTGACTTTC; CDR3: CASSPDSSGANVLTF
J: TRBJ2-2; D: .; size: .; V: TRBV11-3; DNA: TGTGCCAGCAGCTTAGGAGTCTTGATCGGCGGGGGCCCGCCGAACACCGGGGAGCTGTTTTTT; CDR3: CASSLGVLIGGGPPNTGELFF
J: TRBJ2-1; D: TRBD2; size: .; V: TRBV7-2; DNA: TGTGCCAGCAGCTTAGAGGCTAGCGGCCCCTACAATGAGCAGTTCTTC; CDR3: CASSLEASGPYNEQFF
J: TRBJ1-2; D: .; size: .; V: TRBV28; DNA: TGTGCCAGCAGCCCCGGGGGGACGGCTAACTATGGCTACACCTTC; CDR3: CASSPGGTANYGYTF
J: TRBJ1-4; D: .; size: many; V: TRBV27; DNA: TGTGCCAGCAGCAAGGCTCGCGTGGGTGGTAATGAAAAACTGTTTTTT; CDR3: CASSKARVGGNEKLFF
J: TRBJ1-2; D: TRBD1; size: few; V: TRBV12-3/TRBV12-4; DNA: TGTGCCAGCAGCTCGGGGGGACAGGGGATCTATGGCTACACCTTC; CDR3: CASSSGGQGIYGYTF
J: TRBJ1-1; D: .; size: few; V: TRBV20-1; DNA: TGCAGTGCTACCCTGACAACGACAGCACGCGGTGAAGCTTTCTTT; CDR3: CSATLTTTARGEAFF
J: TRBJ2-7; D: TRBD2; size: .; V: TRBV7-2; DNA: TGTGCCAGCAGCTTAGATGCGGGAGGGCCGGGCGAGCAGTACTTC; CDR3: CASSLDAGGPGEQYF
J: TRBJ2-3; D: TRBD1; size: few; V: TRBV4-2; DNA: TGTGCCAGCAGCCTTACGACAGGGGACGATACGCAGTATTTT; CDR3: CASSLTTGDDTQYF